These 19 T cell receptor beta chains came from one sample sequenced in a study of T cell changes during pregnancy in multiple sclerosis. The method was immunoSEQ multiplex PCR; TCRdb's version includes in-frame clones alone and lacks a portion of them. The table lists 15,000 or so clones, 88% of them singletons, with approximately 7.7% in the top ten. The input for sequencing was CD8+ T cells from peripheral blood mononuclear cells, taken in the second trimester of pregnancy. All receptors come from a female donor in good health, enrolled as a control in a pregnancy study.

This chain joins TRBV27 and TRBJ2-1; D is undetermined. CDR3 length: 15 residues. Deletions cut 4 bases from V and 0 bases from J, with 10 bases between. Per the germline V gene, CDR1 is MNHEY and CDR2 is SMNVEV (reference sequence). DNA for the CDR3: TGTGCCAGCAGTTCAGCCAGGTTCTCCTACAATGAGCAGTTCTTC. The encoded protein is CASSSARFSYNEQFF.

The chain couples TRBV27 to TRBJ2-2; 9 nucleotides align to TRBD2. The CDR3 runs to 16 residues. The J segment lost 5 bases and the V segment lost 2 bases, leaving 6 bases of the junction unmatched. Per the germline V gene, CDR1 is MNHEY and CDR2 is SMNVEV (reference sequence). The CDR3 region has the DNA TGTGCCAGCAGTTTAAGTCCTAGCGGGGAGACCGGGGAGCTGTTTTTT. As protein: CASSLSPSGETGELFF.

The V gene is TRBV5-8, the J gene TRBJ1-2; weak D call: TRBD1 (5 bases). Germline-derived CDR1 and CDR2 are SGHTS and YDEGEE. This CDR3 spans 13 amino acids. Trimming took off 0 bases at V and 3 bases at J, with 6 bases between the two ends. The chain's CDR3 is CASSLGQYYGYTF. The CDR3 coding sequence is TGTGCCAGCAGCTTGGGACAGTACTATGGCTACACCTTC.

The chain has TRBV15 and TRBJ2-5; 10 nucleotides agree with TRBD1. The J call may be incorrect, as the DNA end agrees better with TRBJ2-7. Germline values: CDR1 LNHNV, CDR2 YYDKDF (reference sequence). The CDR3 runs to 15 residues. CDR3 residues: CATSSTTGGLYEQYF. The CDR3 DNA sequence: TGTGCCACCAGCAGCACGACAGGGGGCCTCTACGAGCAGTACTTC.

The CDR3, as DNA: TGTGCCAGTAGTATTCCGCTAGCGGGAGCCTACAATGAGCAGTTCTTC. It is translated as CASSIPLAGAYNEQFF. V usage is TRBV19 and J usage is TRBJ2-1; 10 bases align to TRBD2. Unmatched junction bases numbered 4, after V lost 3 bases and J lost 2 bases. The CDR3 is 16 residues long. Germline CDR1 reads LNHDA; CDR2 reads SQIVND (reference sequence).

The V gene is TRBV28, the J gene TRBJ1-1; tentatively, D is TRBD1 (6 bases). CDR3 length equals 15 residues. In germline, CDR1 is MDHEN, CDR2 SYDVKM. With 6 bases removed from V and 1 base from J, the gap between germline ends came to 15 bases. CDR3 coding DNA: TGTGCCAGCAGCATCCCGTGGGGGCAGAACACTGAAGCTTTCTTT. This translates into CASSIPWGQNTEAFF. The full variable domain, in which reference TRBV28 and TRBJ1-1 provide the parts outside the CDR3, is DVKVTQSSRYLVKRTGEKVFLECVQDMDHENMFWYRQDPGLGLRLIYFSYDVKMKEKGDIPEGYSVSREKKERFSLILESASTNQTSMYLCASSIPWGQNTEAFFGQGTRLTVV.

The J gene is TRBJ2-7, the V gene TRBV4-3; 11 bases fit TRBD2. V lost 3 bases, J lost 2 bases, and 3 bases stayed unmatched. The CDR3 consists of 15 residues. Germline-derived CDR1 and CDR2 are LGHNA and YSLEER. CDR3 in amino acids: CASSQGTSGPYEQYF. CDR3 bases: TGCGCCAGCAGCCAGGGGACTAGCGGACCCTACGAGCAGTACTTC.

The chain couples TRBV4-1 to TRBJ2-2; TRBD1 might be the D (6 bases). V was pared by 2 bases and J by 5 bases, with 15 bases between. There are 16 residues in the CDR3. Germline CDR1 is MGHRA and CDR2 is YSYEKL. The CDR3 loop reads CASSQLWGRGTGELFF. DNA of the CDR3: TGCGCCAGCAGCCAATTGTGGGGGCGCGGGACCGGGGAGCTGTTTTTT.

A remark on this clone: Sequence at one end of the junction differs from germline and may be a read error. V is TRBV4-3 and J is TRBJ2-1; the match to TRBD2 covers 9 bases. This CDR3 spans 14 amino acids. Germline CDR1 is LGHNA and CDR2 is YSLEER. CDR3 residues: CASSASGTYNEHFF. The CDR3 bases are TGCGCCAGCAGCGCTAGCGGGACCTACAATGAGCATTTCTTC.

This chain joins TRBV2 and TRBJ1-1, with 8 positions matching TRBD1. Trimming at V came to 8 bases and at J to 4 bases, leaving 6 bases not matched to a gene. CDR1 and CDR2 (germline): SNHLY, FYNNEI. The CDR3 is made up of 13 amino acids. DNA for the CDR3: TGTGCCAGCGGGGTAACAGGGGGCACTGAAGCTTTCTTT. Protein sequence: CASGVTGGTEAFF.

V usage is TRBV5-1 and J usage is TRBJ1-6; D unresolved. The CDR3 covers 17 residues. The V end lost 0 bases, the J end lost 0 bases, and 10 bases lay between the germline ends. In germline, CDR1 is SGHRS, CDR2 YFSETQ. CDR3 sequence: CASSLEPVSSYNSPLHF. In DNA form, the CDR3 reads TGCGCCAGCAGCTTGGAGCCGGTGAGCTCCTATAATTCACCCCTCCACTTT.

The V call is TRBV10-3, the J call TRBJ1-5; 7 bases line up with TRBD1. The V gene end was trimmed by 2 bases and the J gene end by 6 bases; junction bases not matched to a gene: 13. Germline-derived CDR1 and CDR2 are ENHRY and SYGVKD. The CDR3 loop spans 17 amino acids. The CDR3 DNA is TGTGCCATCAGTGAGACCCCGAGGGGGCCGAGTGGTCAGCCCCAGCATTTT. As protein: CAISETPRGPSGQPQHF.

The chain joins TRBV4-3 to TRBJ2-7; TRBD2 agrees at 8 bases. This CDR3 region has 16 residues. Germline V lookup: CDR1 LGHNA, CDR2 YSLEER. V was pared by 1 base and J by 0 bases, with 5 bases of the junction left unmatched. In nucleotides, the CDR3 is TGCGCCAGCAGCCAAGGGCCCGGGACTAGCTCCTACGAGCAGTACTTC. This encodes CASSQGPGTSSYEQYF.

The chain carries TRBV11-1 and TRBJ2-7; D is possibly TRBD1 (6 bases). The V gene lost 2 bases and the J gene lost 4 bases, with 15 bases spanning the gap. Germline V gene sequence: CDR1 SGHAT, CDR2 FQDESV (reference sequence). The CDR3 consists of 15 residues. CDR3 nucleotides: TGTGCCAGCAGCTTATTATTGGGGACACTTTACGAGCAGTACTTC. Translated: CASSLLLGTLYEQYF.

The genes are TRBV11-2 and TRBJ2-4, with a tentative D call TRBD1 (6 bases). CDR1 and CDR2 from the germline V gene are SGHAT and FQNNGV. Trimming removed 5 bases at V and 6 bases at J, with 14 bases between. The CDR3 sequence is 14 residues long. The CDR3 region has the DNA TGTGCCAGCAGCCAAACAGGGTGGGGAAACATTCAGTACTTC. Amino acid sequence: CASSQTGWGNIQYF. The variable domain in full, completed from reference TRBV11-2 and TRBJ2-4, reads EAGVAQSPRYKIIEKRQSVAFWCNPISGHATLYWYQQILGQGPKLLIQFQNNGVVDDSQLPKDRFSAERLKGVDSTLKIQPAKLEDSAVYLCASSQTGWGNIQYFGAGTRLSVL.

The chain combines TRBV5-6 with TRBJ1-2; perhaps TRBD1 as D (5 bases). The V end was cut by 2 bases, the J end by 7 bases, with 9 bases between. Germline V lookup: CDR1 SGHDT, CDR2 YYEEEE. The CDR3 contains 12 residues. CDR3 nucleotides: TGTGCCAGCAGCTTCGGAGGGGTTGGCTACACCTTC. Translated: CASSFGGVGYTF. The whole variable domain, remainder taken from reference TRBV5-6 and TRBJ1-2, is DAGVTQSPTHLIKTRGQQVTLRCSPKSGHDTVSWYQQALGQGPQFIFQYYEEEERQRGNFPDRFSGHQFPNYSSELNVNALLLGDSALYLCASSFGGVGYTFGSGTRLTVV.

This clone appeared a few times. The gene calls are TRBV5-4 and TRBJ1-1; 8 nucleotides agree with TRBD1. This CDR3 comprises 13 residues. Germline assignment: CDR1 SGHNT and CDR2 YYREEE (reference sequence). V trimming: 0 bases; J trimming: 6 bases; junction bases outside the gene matches: 1. The CDR3 loop is CASSLDRGAEAFF. The DNA of the CDR3 is TGTGCCAGCAGCTTGGACAGGGGGGCTGAAGCTTTCTTT.

The rearrangement joins TRBV7-3 to TRBJ2-6; 8 nucleotides line up with TRBD1. The germline gives CDR1 SGHTA, CDR2 FQGTGA. This CDR3 has 19 residues. Unmatched junction bases numbered 10, after V lost 1 base and J lost 2 bases. The CDR3 region is CASSLSPTGEVPGANVLTF. CDR3 DNA: TGTGCCAGCAGCTTAAGCCCGACAGGGGAGGTACCTGGGGCCAACGTCCTGACTTTC.

The chain joins TRBV10-3 to TRBJ2-7, with 12 bases matching TRBD2. V lost 3 bases to trimming and J lost 5 bases; unmatched junction nucleotides: 11. The CDR3 is 17 amino acids. Germline CDR1 is ENHRY and CDR2 is SYGVKD. This CDR3 reads CAISDLPLLAGGHEQYF. CDR3 DNA: TGTGCCATCAGTGACCTTCCCTTACTAGCGGGAGGCCACGAGCAGTACTTC.